Below are 28 T cell receptor beta chains sequenced from a single sample in a study of cytotoxic CD8 clonotypes in ibrutinib-treated CLL. Sequenced by immunoSEQ multiplex PCR; TCRdb stores in-frame clones only, minus some. In the table there are over 150,000 clones, about 72% of which are singletons. Sample: PBMCs, taken after 24 months of ibrutinib treatment. Every receptor here comes from a human donor with chronic lymphocytic leukemia.

The rearrangement joins TRBV2 to TRBJ2-7; 11 bases line up with TRBD2. Trimming cost V 6 bases and J 4 bases; bases outside gene matches: 5. Germline V gene sequence: CDR1 SNHLY, CDR2 FYNNEI. The CDR3 spans 14 residues. In nucleotides, the CDR3 is TGTGCCAGCAGCCTAGCGGGAGGTTTGTACGAGCAGTACTTC. It is translated as CASSLAGGLYEQYF. The whole variable domain, remainder taken from reference TRBV2 and TRBJ2-7, is EPEVTQTPSHQVTQMGQEVILRCVPISNHLYFYWYRQILGQKVEFLVSFYNNEISEKSEIFDDQFSVERPDGSNFTLKIRSTKLEDSAMYFCASSLAGGLYEQYFGPGTRLTVT.

The rearrangement joins TRBV2 to TRBJ2-1, with D perhaps matching TRBD1 or TRBD2 (5 bases each). The ends were cut back, 8 bases at V and 9 bases at J, with 17 bases in the middle. The germline V gene encodes CDR1 SNHLY and CDR2 FYNNEI. This CDR3 is 13 amino acids long. Written as DNA, the CDR3 is TGTGCCAGCCGAGGGGAGCGCTGGGGTGAGCAGTTCTTC. The encoded protein is CASRGERWGEQFF.

This clone came up a few times. The chain carries TRBV6-5 and TRBJ1-3, with D possibly TRBD1 on 5 matching bases. The germline V gene has CDR1 MNHEY and CDR2 SVGAGI. Trimming left V 0 bases short and J 3 bases short, with 6 bases between. This CDR3 region has 14 residues. The CDR3 DNA sequence: TGTGCCAGCAGTTACTCGGGGCTTGGAAACACCATATATTTT. Its translation is CASSYSGLGNTIYF.

V is TRBV6-6 and J is TRBJ2-5, with 10 bases identical to TRBD1. The trim removed 6 bases at V and 6 bases at J, leaving 10 bases unmatched. CDR1 and CDR2 from the germline V gene are MNHNY and SVGAGI (reference sequence). CDR3 size: 15 residues. The CDR3 bases are TGTGCCAGCAGCTCCTATGGACAGGGGGGAAAGACCCAGTACTTC. This translates into CASSSYGQGGKTQYF.

This chain links TRBV7-2 with TRBJ1-5; D might be TRBD1 (5 bases). Germline V gene lookup returns CDR1 SGHTA and CDR2 FQGNSA. The V gene lost 2 bases and the J gene lost 0 bases, with 11 bases spanning the gap. This CDR3 is 16 amino acids long. The CDR3: CASSLISGSSNQPQHF. CDR3 bases: TGTGCCAGCAGCTTAATATCAGGGTCTAGCAATCAGCCCCAGCATTTT.

This clone has more than one count but fewer than ten. The chain uses TRBV7-6 and TRBJ2-3, with 7 bases identical to TRBD1. The CDR3 is made up of 15 amino acids. Germline V gives CDR1 SGHVS, CDR2 FNYEAQ. J was trimmed by 0 bases and V by 5 bases; bases with no gene match: 5. The DNA for the CDR3 is TGTGCCAGCAGCCACAGACAGGGCAGCACAGATACGCAGTATTTT. Translating gives CASSHRQGSTDTQYF.

The chain links TRBV7-8 to TRBJ1-1, with no clear D. The V and J ends lost 5 bases and 0 bases respectively, with 1 base between them. The germline V gene encodes CDR1 SGHVS and CDR2 FQNEAQ. The CDR3 covers 11 residues. The CDR3 loop is CASSLNTEAFF. For the CDR3, the DNA is TGTGCCAGCAGCCTGAACACTGAAGCTTTCTTT.

The CDR3 region is CASSLMTQETQYF. As DNA, the CDR3 is TGTGCCAGCAGCTTAATGACCCAAGAGACCCAGTACTTC. The V call is TRBV7-3, the J call TRBJ2-5, with D unresolved. CDR3 length equals 13 residues. Germline V gene lookup returns CDR1 SGHTA and CDR2 FQGTGA. Trimming pared 1 base from V and 1 base from J, leaving 4 bases between.

CDR3 bases: TGTGCCAGCTCACGTTCAGGAGAGTACGAGCAGTACTTC. This gives the protein CASSRSGEYEQYF. The gene calls are TRBV18 and TRBJ2-7, with D uncertain. Germline CDR1 reads KGHSH; CDR2 reads LQKENI. The CDR3 has 13 amino acids. V was clipped by 4 bases and J by 4 bases, with 11 bases between them.

This rearrangement joins TRBV28 to TRBJ1-1; D is ambiguous. From germline, CDR1 is MDHEN and CDR2 SYDVKM. The CDR3 loop spans 16 amino acids. V was pared by 3 bases and J by 0 bases, with 14 bases between. The chain's CDR3 is CASSFPGWEMNTEAFF. The CDR3 DNA is TGTGCCAGCAGTTTCCCTGGTTGGGAGATGAACACTGAAGCTTTCTTT.

This chain joins TRBV6-6 and TRBJ2-1; TRBD2 matches 13 bases. This CDR3 contains 16 residues. The ends lost 6 bases at V and 6 bases at J; junction bases unmatched: 8. Germline V CDR1 and CDR2: MNHNY, SVGAGI (reference sequence). CDR3 loop: CASRRTSGRGLNEQFF. CDR3 in DNA: TGTGCCAGCAGAAGGACTAGCGGGAGAGGACTCAATGAGCAGTTCTTC.

The chain links TRBV4-3 to TRBJ1-1; perhaps TRBD1 as D (5 bases). Germline lookup yields CDR1 LGHNA and CDR2 YSLEER. Trimming took off 0 bases at V and 4 bases at J, with 12 bases between the two ends. The CDR3 extends over 15 amino acids. CDR3 in amino acids: CASSQDTGFFTEAFF. CDR3 DNA: TGCGCCAGCAGCCAAGATACAGGCTTTTTCACTGAAGCTTTCTTT.

The chain carries TRBV6-6 and TRBJ2-7; TRBD2 aligns across 9 bases. The junction had 8 bases not matched to a gene; V was cut back by 7 bases and J by 4 bases. The CDR3 has 14 amino acids. Germline lookup yields CDR1 MNHNY and CDR2 SVGAGI (reference sequence). This CDR3 is CASKLVAGEYEQYF. In DNA form, the CDR3 reads TGTGCCAGCAAGCTGGTAGCGGGAGAGTACGAGCAGTACTTC.

The gene calls are TRBV10-2 and TRBJ1-5, with D possibly matching TRBD1 (5 bases). The CDR3 is made up of 15 amino acids. V lost 1 base and J lost 7, with 14 bases in between. The germline V gene encodes CDR1 WSHSY and CDR2 SAAADI. This CDR3 is CASSELRGARQPQHF. The CDR3 DNA is TGCGCCAGCAGTGAGTTGAGGGGCGCAAGGCAGCCCCAGCATTTT.

The rearrangement uses TRBV19 and TRBJ1-2, with no clear D. Germline lookup yields CDR1 LNHDA and CDR2 SQIVND (reference sequence). The CDR3 runs to 14 residues. Deletions cut 3 bases from V and 4 bases from J, with 12 bases between. For the CDR3, the DNA is TGTGCCAGTAGTATGGGTCAACTGGGCTATGGCTACACCTTC. Amino acids: CASSMGQLGYGYTF.

The chain recombines TRBV27 with TRBJ2-2; D gene uncertain. CDR3 length: 13 amino acids. V was shortened by 3 bases and J by 6 bases, with 8 bases between the two germline ends. Germline assignment: CDR1 MNHEY and CDR2 SMNVEV (reference sequence). The CDR3 DNA is TGTGCCAGCAGTTTTCGGACCTCCGGGGAGCTGTTTTTT. Encoded protein: CASSFRTSGELFF.

The V call is TRBV30, the J call TRBJ2-1, with 13 bases identical to TRBD2. Trimming removed 4 bases from V and 7 bases from J; junction bases left unmatched: 7. Germline CDR1 and CDR2: GTSNPN and SVGIG (reference sequence). CDR3 length equals 15 residues. CDR3 DNA sequence: TGTGCCTGGACACAACTAGCGGGAGGGCCAAATGAGCAGTTCTTC. Its translation is CAWTQLAGGPNEQFF. The whole variable domain, remainder taken from reference TRBV30 and TRBJ2-1, is SQTIHQWPATLVQPVGSPLSLECTVEGTSNPNLYWYRQAAGRGLQLLFYSVGIGQISSEVPQNLSASRPQDRQFILSSKKLLLSDSGFYLCAWTQLAGGPNEQFFGPGTRLTVL.

This rearrangement joins TRBV7-8 to TRBJ1-1; D possibly corresponds to TRBD1 (5 bases). The ends were cut back, 5 bases at V and 1 base at J, with 14 bases in the middle. Germline V gene lookup returns CDR1 SGHVS and CDR2 FQNEAQ. The CDR3 loop spans 15 amino acids. CDR3 coding DNA: TGTGCCAGCAGCACTAAGGGACGCCAGAACACTGAAGCTTTCTTT. It specifies CASSTKGRQNTEAFF.

This sequence joins TRBV7-9 and TRBJ2-5; the match to TRBD1 covers 9 bases. CDR3 length: 15 amino acids. J was trimmed by 3 bases and V by 5 bases; bases with no gene match: 7. The germline V gene has CDR1 SEHNR and CDR2 FQNEAQ (reference sequence). The CDR3 DNA reads TGTGCCAGCAGCGACCGGGACAGGGCCAAAGAGACCCAGTACTTC. Residues: CASSDRDRAKETQYF.

The chain recombines TRBV4-3 with TRBJ2-5, with TRBD1 identical over 9 bases. The CDR3 is made up of 16 amino acids. Trimming took 2 bases from V and 5 from J; bases not matched to a gene: 9. Germline V gene lookup returns CDR1 LGHNA and CDR2 YSLEER. The CDR3 sequence is CASSQWTGAQRETQYF. The CDR3 nucleotides are TGCGCCAGCAGCCAATGGACAGGGGCGCAACGTGAGACCCAGTACTTC.

The rearrangement joins TRBV13 to TRBJ2-7; 10 bases fit TRBD1. The CDR3 consists of 16 residues. Germline lookup yields CDR1 PRHDT and CDR2 FYEKMQ (reference sequence). V lost 7 bases to trimming and J lost 4 bases; unmatched junction nucleotides: 13. The CDR3 is CASIASGGQGRYEQYF. The CDR3 nucleotides read TGTGCCAGCATCGCCAGTGGGGGACAGGGGAGATACGAGCAGTACTTC.

The CDR3 DNA sequence: TGTGCCAGCAGTGGGCTGAACACCGGGGAGCTGTTTTTT. It specifies CASSGLNTGELFF. V and J are TRBV6-5 and TRBJ2-2; D is uncertain. CDR3 length equals 13 residues. Germline CDR1 reads MNHEY; CDR2 reads SVGAGI. V gave up 5 bases and J gave up 1 base, with 5 bases separating them.

The chain uses TRBV7-9 and TRBJ2-7, with a possible D match to TRBD1 (6 bases). Trimming removed 1 base at V and 0 bases at J, with 13 bases between. Germline V gives CDR1 SEHNR, CDR2 FQNEAQ (reference sequence). The CDR3 length is 16 residues. The DNA of the CDR3 is TGTGCCAGCAGCTTAGAGGCAGGGGAAAGCTCCTACGAGCAGTACTTC. Residues: CASSLEAGESSYEQYF.

V gene TRBV29-1 combines with J gene TRBJ1-4; 9 bases match TRBD1. CDR1 and CDR2 (germline): SQVTM, ANQGSEA. This CDR3 is built from 13 residues. The junction had 3 bases not matched to a gene; V was cut back by 3 bases and J by 7 bases. Written as DNA, the CDR3 is TGCAGCGTTGAGGGACAGGGTGGTGAAAAACTGTTTTTT. It translates to CSVEGQGGEKLFF.

This clone was found a few times. The chain has TRBV7-2 and TRBJ1-2; TRBD1 matches at 9 bases. Germline-derived CDR1 and CDR2 are SGHTA and FQGNSA. Trimming at V came to 5 bases and at J to 8 bases, leaving 3 bases not matched to a gene. The CDR3 covers 12 residues. The CDR3 loop reads CASSRDRDGYTF. The CDR3 DNA sequence: TGTGCCAGCAGCCGGGACAGGGACGGCTACACCTTC.

The CDR3 nucleotides read TGCGCCAGCAGCGCTCTAGCGGGACTGAGCTACGAGCAGTACTTC. Its translation is CASSALAGLSYEQYF. The genes are TRBV10-1 and TRBJ2-7, with TRBD2 matching over 9 bases. After removal of 6 bases from V and 3 bases from J, the junction contained 9 bases not matched to a gene. The CDR3 is 15 residues long. Germline values: CDR1 WNHNN, CDR2 SYGVQD (reference sequence).

The CDR3: CASSTSSGRAGTGELFF. The CDR3 DNA follows: TGTGCCAGCAGCACTTCTAGCGGGAGGGCCGGGACCGGGGAGCTGTTTTTT. The chain carries TRBV9 and TRBJ2-2; 12 bases are a match to TRBD2. Germline V gives CDR1 SGDLS, CDR2 YYNGEE. V gave up 4 bases and J gave up 5 bases; unmatched junction bases: 9. The CDR3 extends over 17 amino acids. Drawing the rest from reference TRBV9 and TRBJ2-2, the complete variable domain is DSGVTQTPKHLITATGQRVTLRCSPRSGDLSVYWYQQSLDQGLQFLIQYYNGEERAKGNILERFSAQQFPDLHSELNLSSLELGDSALYFCASSTSSGRAGTGELFFGEGSRLTVL.

This chain uses TRBV19 with TRBJ2-7; TRBD2 aligns across 13 bases. The CDR3 sequence is 15 residues long. Germline V lookup: CDR1 LNHDA, CDR2 SQIVND (reference sequence). Trimming removed 6 bases from V and 7 bases from J; junction bases left unmatched: 9. CDR3 sequence reads: CASSRTSGRAWEQYF. In DNA, the CDR3 is TGTGCCAGTAGCAGAACTAGCGGGAGGGCCTGGGAGCAGTACTTC.